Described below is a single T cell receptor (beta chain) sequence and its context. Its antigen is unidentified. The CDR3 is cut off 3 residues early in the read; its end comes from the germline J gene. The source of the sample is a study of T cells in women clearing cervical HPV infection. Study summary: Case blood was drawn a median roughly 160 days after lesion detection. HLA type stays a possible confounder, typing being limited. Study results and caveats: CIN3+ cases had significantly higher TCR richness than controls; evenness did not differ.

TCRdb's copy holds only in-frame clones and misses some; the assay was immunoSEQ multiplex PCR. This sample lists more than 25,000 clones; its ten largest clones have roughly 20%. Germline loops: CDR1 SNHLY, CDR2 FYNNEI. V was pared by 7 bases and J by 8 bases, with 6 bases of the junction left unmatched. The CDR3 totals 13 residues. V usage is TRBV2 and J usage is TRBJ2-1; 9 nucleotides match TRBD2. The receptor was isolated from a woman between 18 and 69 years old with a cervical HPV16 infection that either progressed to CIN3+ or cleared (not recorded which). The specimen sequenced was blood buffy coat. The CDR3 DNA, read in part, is TGTGCCAGCACGGGACTAGCTAGCCATGAG. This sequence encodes CASTGLASHE. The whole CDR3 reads CASTGLASHEQFF.